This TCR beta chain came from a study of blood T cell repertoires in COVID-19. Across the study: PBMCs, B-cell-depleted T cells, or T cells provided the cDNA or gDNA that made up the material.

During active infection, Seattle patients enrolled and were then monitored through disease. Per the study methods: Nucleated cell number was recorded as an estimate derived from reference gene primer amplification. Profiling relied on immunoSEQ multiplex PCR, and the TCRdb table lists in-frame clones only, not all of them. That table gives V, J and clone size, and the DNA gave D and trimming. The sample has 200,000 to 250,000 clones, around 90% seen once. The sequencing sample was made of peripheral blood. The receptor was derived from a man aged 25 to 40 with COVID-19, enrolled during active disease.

CDR3 nucleotides: TGTGCCAGCAAGCCAGGGGGCGCCCCTCATGAGCAGTTCTTC. This translates into CASKPGGAPHEQFF. This chain links TRBV6-5 with TRBJ2-1; the match to TRBD1 covers 8 bases. The CDR3 loop spans 14 amino acids. V lost 7 bases, J lost 8 bases, and 10 bases stayed unmatched. Germline-derived CDR1 and CDR2 are MNHEY and SVGAGI.